This entry is about one T cell receptor (beta chain). The data were produced by immunoSEQ multiplex PCR, yet TCRdb's version contains in-frame clones alone and is incomplete. Of over 1.4 million clones detected, approximately 97% appear once; the ten largest clones hold about 1.2%. The CDR3 is 17 residues long. Germline CDR1 and CDR2: SGHAT and FQNNGV. V was pared by 5 bases and J by 0 bases, with 16 bases between. The sample originates from a study of shared clonotypes between healthy human individuals. The chain combines TRBV11-2 with TRBJ2-2; the D gene could be TRBD1 or TRBD2 (6 bases each). The sequenced sample consisted of naive CD4+ T cells sorted from blood. The subset: CD45RA+ positively selected. The source is a young man in good health. The CDR3 nucleotides are TGTGCCAGCAGCCTGTGGGGGGACACCTCGAACACCGGGGAGCTGTTTTTT. Its protein is CASSLWGDTSNTGELFF. The complete variable domain, with remaining parts taken from reference TRBV11-2 and TRBJ2-2, reads EAGVAQSPRYKIIEKRQSVAFWCNPISGHATLYWYQQILGQGPKLLIQFQNNGVVDDSQLPKDRFSAERLKGVDSTLKIQPAKLEDSAVYLCASSLWGDTSNTGELFFGEGSRLTVL.